Presented here are 15 T cell receptor beta chains from one specimen sequenced in a study of T-cell reconstitution after alpha-beta-depleted transplantation in children. A library of TCRbeta sequences, prepared with unique molecular identifiers, was generated. TCRdb reprocessed the PCR reads via MiXCR and lists one record per CDR3 protein. Of roughly 240,000 distinct CDR3 sequences in the sample, just under 8.5% were seen once. The sequencing here drew on PBMCs, mostly from graft donor cells, taken 180 days after TCRalphabeta/CD19-depleted stem cell transplant. The source of these receptors is a male patient aged 10-17 years who had a stem cell transplant for acute lymphoblastic leukemia, so the T cells may come from the graft donor.

This clonotype was found many times. The chain is built from TRBV11-1 and TRBJ2-3; TRBD2 matches 10 bases. The V gene's germline CDR1 is SGHAT and CDR2 FQDESV (reference sequence). V gave up 5 bases and J gave up 2 bases; unmatched junction bases: 19. CDR3 length: 20 amino acids. For the CDR3, the DNA is TGTGCCAGCAGCCCCTGGGACCCTCTATCTAGCGGGAGATCCACAGATACGCAGTATTTT. Translation gives CASSPWDPLSSGRSTDTQYF.

On this clonotype itself: A clone one base away is much larger, so this may be a read error. This chain uses TRBV7-9 with TRBJ1-1; maybe TRBD1 (5 bases). Trimming pared 4 bases from V and 11 bases from J, leaving 14 bases between. The CDR3 covers 12 residues. Germline lookup yields CDR1 SEHNR and CDR2 FQNEAQ (reference sequence). The CDR3 loop reads CASSWTGPYAFF. DNA of the CDR3: TGTGCCAGCAGCTGGACGGGGCCTTACGCTTTCTTT.

This clonotype was counted ten times or more. V and J are TRBV14 and TRBJ2-1; no definite D call. Trimming shortened V by 4 bases and J by 0 bases, and 19 bases separated the two germline ends. There are 18 residues in the CDR3. Germline values: CDR1 SGHDN, CDR2 FVKESK. The CDR3 spells CASSPRWQDTSSYNEQFF. In nucleotides, the CDR3 is TGTGCCAGCAGCCCCCGGTGGCAGGATACGAGCTCCTACAATGAGCAGTTCTTC.

The gene calls are TRBV5-1 and TRBJ2-4, with TRBD1 matching over 11 bases. After removal of 1 base from V and 0 bases from J, the junction contained 3 bases not matched to a gene. CDR3 size: 17 residues. The V gene's germline CDR1 is SGHRS and CDR2 YFSETQ. CDR3 residues: CASSLQGQGGAKNIQYF. The CDR3 region has the DNA TGCGCCAGCAGCTTGCAGGGACAGGGGGGAGCCAAAAACATTCAGTACTTC.

Comments on this clonotype: This may arise from a read error, as a much more abundant clone is one base away. The V gene is TRBV5-1, the J gene TRBJ1-6; D is unclear. This CDR3 spans 15 amino acids. The ends were cut back, 0 bases at V and 10 bases at J, with 14 bases in the middle. Germline V gene sequence: CDR1 SGHRS, CDR2 YFSETQ. For the CDR3, the DNA is TGCGCCAGCAGCTTGGCCCTCGGACTGGGCTCACCCCTCCACTTT. This gives the protein CASSLALGLGSPLHF.

This clonotype was recorded many times. The chain has TRBV5-1 and TRBJ2-6; TRBD2 matches 7 bases. The junction had 3 bases not matched to a gene; V was cut back by 3 bases and J by 3 bases. CDR1 and CDR2 from the germline V gene are SGHRS and YFSETQ. This CDR3 is 15 amino acids long. The CDR3 DNA is TGCGCCAGCAGCTGGGGGGGAGGTGGGGCCAACGTCCTGACTTTC. This encodes CASSWGGGGANVLTF.

This clonotype appeared many times. The CDR3 DNA is TGTGCCAGCAGCCCTCCCTCAGGGAGCTATGGCTACACCTTC. Translated, it gives CASSPPSGSYGYTF. This chain connects TRBV9 to TRBJ1-2; possible D gene TRBD1, 5 bases. Looked up from germline, CDR1 is SGDLS and CDR2 is YYNGEE. The V end was cut by 4 bases, the J end by 4 bases, with 14 bases between. The CDR3 totals 14 residues.

The table lists this clonotype with many counts. This chain joins TRBV20-1 and TRBJ1-5; D gene unclear. The CDR3 length is 14 residues. The V end was cut by 0 bases, the J end by 2 bases, with 8 bases between. The germline CDR1 and CDR2 sequences are DFQATT and SNEGSKA (reference sequence). CDR3 DNA: TGCAGTGCTAGAGAAGGGTCAGGCAATCAGCCCCAGCATTTT. It codes for CSAREGSGNQPQHF.

The V gene is TRBV23-1, the J gene TRBJ2-2; TRBD1 might be the D (6 bases). TRBV23-1 is noted as an ORF with a role that remains uncertain. V was clipped by 4 bases and J by 5 bases, with 32 bases between them. The CDR3 is 21 residues long. CDR3 sequence: CASSPVSRITGICDVTGELFF. The CDR3 DNA reads TGCGCCAGCAGTCCTGTGTCCCGAATCACAGGGATCTGTGATGTAACCGGGGAGCTGTTTTTT.

This clonotype has ten or more counts. The rearrangement links TRBV3-1 to TRBJ1-2, with D unclear. The CDR3 covers 13 residues. Trimming pared 3 bases from V and 4 bases from J, leaving 9 bases between. The germline V gene has CDR1 LGHDT and CDR2 YNNKEL (reference sequence). The CDR3 spells CASSQGYSYGYTF. The CDR3 DNA reads TGTGCCAGCAGCCAGGGGTACTCCTATGGCTACACCTTC. Filled out from reference TRBV3-1 and TRBJ1-2, the complete variable domain reads DTAVSQTPKYLVTQMGNDKSIKCEQNLGHDTMYWYKQDSKKFLKIMFSYNNKELIINETVPNRFSPKSPDKAHLNLHINSLELGDSAVYFCASSQGYSYGYTFGSGTRLTVV.

This clonotype was seen many times. The chain carries TRBV20-1 and TRBJ1-5, with D perhaps matching TRBD1 (6 bases). The CDR3 length is 14 residues. With 1 base removed from V and 4 bases from J, the gap between germline ends came to 11 bases. CDR1 is DFQATT and CDR2 is SNEGSKA in the germline V gene (reference sequence). The CDR3 coding sequence is TGCAGTGCTAGAGTGTCAGGGGATAATCAGCCCCAGCATTTT. Translating gives CSARVSGDNQPQHF.

This clonotype was observed at least ten times. The rearrangement joins TRBV7-9 to TRBJ1-2; D gene ambiguous. Germline V gene lookup returns CDR1 SEHNR and CDR2 FQNEAQ (reference sequence). V dropped 3 bases and J dropped 4 bases, with 18 bases sitting between them. This CDR3 has 16 residues. This chain's CDR3 is CASSFLWRRVTYGYTF. In DNA, the CDR3 is TGTGCCAGCAGCTTCCTGTGGCGCCGTGTGACCTATGGCTACACCTTC.

The table lists this clonotype with many counts. The rearrangement links TRBV20-1 to TRBJ1-5; D gene unclear. The CDR3 extends over 14 amino acids. V gave up 1 base and J gave up 2 bases, with 9 bases separating them. Germline CDR1 is DFQATT and CDR2 is SNEGSKA (reference sequence). CDR3 loop: CSARGLTGNQPQHF. In nucleotides, the CDR3 is TGCAGTGCTAGAGGGCTGACTGGCAATCAGCCCCAGCATTTT.

The genes are TRBV19 and TRBJ1-2; tentative D call: TRBD1 (6 bases). This CDR3 has 17 residues. Germline V gene lookup returns CDR1 LNHDA and CDR2 SQIVND (reference sequence). V lost 6 bases and J lost 4, with 24 bases in between. The CDR3 is CASRDSHARAGAYGYTF. CDR3 DNA: TGTGCCAGTAGAGATTCTCACGCAAGGGCAGGGGCCTATGGCTACACCTTC.

A note on this clonotype: This may come from a read error, since a much larger clone is one base off. CDR3 residues: CSASDPGQGKQPQHF. DNA for the CDR3: TGCAGTGCTAGTGATCCGGGACAGGGGAAGCAGCCCCAGCATTTT. The gene calls are TRBV20-1 and TRBJ1-5; 10 nucleotides line up with TRBD1. CDR1 is DFQATT, CDR2 SNEGSKA, per germline (reference sequence). CDR3 length equals 15 residues. Trimming at V came to 3 bases and at J to 7 bases, leaving 9 bases not matched to a gene.